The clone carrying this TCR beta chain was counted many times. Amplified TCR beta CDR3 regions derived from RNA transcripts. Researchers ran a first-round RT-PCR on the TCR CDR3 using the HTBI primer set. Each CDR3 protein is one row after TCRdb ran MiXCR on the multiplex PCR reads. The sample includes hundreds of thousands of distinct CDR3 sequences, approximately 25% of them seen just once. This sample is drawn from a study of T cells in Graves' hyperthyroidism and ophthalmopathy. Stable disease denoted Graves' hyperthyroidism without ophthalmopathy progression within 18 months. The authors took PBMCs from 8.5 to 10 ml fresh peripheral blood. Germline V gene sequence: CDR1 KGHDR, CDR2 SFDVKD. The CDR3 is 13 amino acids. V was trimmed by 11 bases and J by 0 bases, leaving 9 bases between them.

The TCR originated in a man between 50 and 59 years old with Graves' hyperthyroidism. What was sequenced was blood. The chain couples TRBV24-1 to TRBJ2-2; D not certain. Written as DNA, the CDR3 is TGTGCCAGCAGAGGACCGAACACCGGGGAGCTGTTTTTT. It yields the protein CASRGPNTGELFF.